The 32 T cell receptor beta chains below were found in one sample sequenced in a study of T cells in Graves' hyperthyroidism and ophthalmopathy. Researchers took RNA transcripts and amplified the TCR beta CDR3 regions from them. Carried out on the TCR CDR3, a first-round RT-PCR used the HTBI primer set. MiXCR, applied by TCRdb to the multiplex PCR reads, yields one record per CDR3 protein. The sample has some 620,000 distinct CDR3 sequences, 15% to 20% seen once; the top ten hold 3.8%. The specimen was blood. The receptors derive from a woman in her twenties or thirties with Graves' hyperthyroidism.

The CDR3 is CASSFIEGAYNEQFF. The CDR3 DNA follows: TGTGCCAGCAGTTTTATTGAGGGAGCTTACAATGAGCAGTTCTTC. The chain couples TRBV28 to TRBJ2-1; a weak D match, TRBD2 (5 bases). This CDR3 has 15 amino acids. The ends were cut back, 3 bases at V and 4 bases at J, with 13 bases in the middle. Germline V CDR1 and CDR2: MDHEN, SYDVKM.

The rearrangement uses TRBV6-2 or TRBV6-3 and TRBJ2-3, with 7 bases fitting TRBD1. V was pared by 6 bases and J by 4 bases, with 13 bases of the junction left unmatched. This CDR3 has 16 amino acids. CDR1 and CDR2 from the germline V gene are MNHEY and SVGEGT. In nucleotides, the CDR3 is TGTGCCAGCAGCCGCCCGACAGGGAGTCATTCAGATACGCAGTATTTT. Translation gives CASSRPTGSHSDTQYF.

Note on this clonotype: A much more abundant neighbour one base away suggests this may be a read error. The genes are TRBV20-1 and TRBJ2-7; 8 bases map to TRBD1. Germline lookup yields CDR1 DFQATT and CDR2 SNEGSKA (reference sequence). The CDR3 consists of 14 residues. The CDR3 DNA follows: TGCAGTGCTAGAATTCCGGACAGGGTATACGGGCAGTACTTC. Amino acid sequence: CSARIPDRVYGQYF.

This clonotype has ten or more counts. CDR3: CASSSRGTGELFF. The CDR3 nucleotides read TGTGCCAGCAGCTCTAGGGGCACCGGGGAGCTGTTTTTT. The chain couples TRBV7-8 to TRBJ2-2; D is perhaps TRBD1 (5 bases). Trimming took off 4 bases at V and 4 bases at J, with 7 bases between the two ends. The CDR3 is 13 amino acids. Germline V lookup: CDR1 SGHVS, CDR2 FQNEAQ.

The chain carries TRBV19 and TRBJ1-1; D gene unclear. Looked up from germline, CDR1 is LNHDA and CDR2 is SQIVND (reference sequence). This CDR3 is 13 amino acids long. The ends were cut back, 7 bases at V and 2 bases at J, with 11 bases in the middle. In DNA, the CDR3 is TGTGCCAGTATCCCAAGGGCTAACACTGAAGCTTTCTTT. Translating it yields CASIPRANTEAFF.

There are many counts of this clonotype. This chain uses TRBV28 with TRBJ1-3, with a possible D match to TRBD1 (5 bases). The germline CDR1 and CDR2 sequences are MDHEN and SYDVKM. The CDR3 contains 17 residues. Trimming stripped 6 bases from V and 1 base from J, with 19 bases between. CDR3 sequence: CASRPIRVGESGNTIYF. The CDR3, as DNA: TGTGCCAGCAGGCCAATCAGGGTGGGGGAATCTGGAAACACCATATATTTT.

This clonotype was detected a few times. The chain employs TRBV19 and TRBJ2-3; D may be TRBD1 (5 bases). Germline loops: CDR1 LNHDA, CDR2 SQIVND (reference sequence). V was cut by 7 bases and J by 0 bases, with 17 bases left in between. The CDR3 is made up of 16 amino acids. The CDR3 DNA follows: TGTGCCAGTACCGCAGACAGATTAACTAGCACAGATACGCAGTATTTT. It specifies CASTADRLTSTDTQYF.

This clonotype has at least ten counts. The chain combines TRBV7-2 with TRBJ2-7; 10 nucleotides match TRBD2. Looked up from germline, CDR1 is SGHTA and CDR2 is FQGNSA. This CDR3 is 16 amino acids long. V shed 4 bases and J 3 bases; nucleotides not matched to a gene: 9. The CDR3 DNA follows: TGTGCCAGCAGCTCCTTTAGCGGGAGGAAGATCTACGAGCAGTACTTC. The encoded protein is CASSSFSGRKIYEQYF.

There are many counts of this clonotype. The chain couples TRBV7-9 to TRBJ1-4; no reliable D call. Trimming removed 4 bases from V and 2 bases from J, with 5 bases in between. Germline lookup yields CDR1 SEHNR and CDR2 FQNEAQ (reference sequence). The CDR3 is 13 residues long. CDR3 loop: CASSWTTNEKLFF. The CDR3 nucleotides read TGTGCCAGCAGCTGGACGACTAATGAAAAACTGTTTTTT.

In this sample, this clonotype turned up many times. The chain has TRBV28 and TRBJ2-1; TRBD2 matches at 8 bases. There are 15 residues in the CDR3. Unmatched junction bases numbered 9, after V lost 3 bases and J lost 8 bases. Per germline, CDR1 MDHEN and CDR2 SYDVKM. This CDR3 reads CASSLIREGRDEQFF. The CDR3 nucleotides are TGTGCCAGCAGTTTGATACGGGAGGGCCGCGATGAGCAGTTCTTC.

The sample holds a few counts of this clonotype. The rearrangement uses TRBV4-1 and TRBJ2-7, with 14 bases fitting TRBD2. The CDR3 loop spans 17 amino acids. Germline CDR1 reads MGHRA; CDR2 reads YSYEKL. The junction had 10 bases not matched to a gene; V was cut back by 5 bases and J by 4 bases. The CDR3 reads CASSSLGLAGEKYEQYF. For the CDR3, the DNA is TGCGCCAGCAGCTCCTTGGGACTAGCGGGAGAAAAATACGAGCAGTACTTC.

There are many counts of this clonotype. CDR3 in DNA: TGTGCCAGCAGTTTTGACAGGGGGCACCTATCTGGCTACACCTTC. It translates to CASSFDRGHLSGYTF. J is TRBJ1-2 and V is TRBV27, with 10 bases identical to TRBD1. The germline V gene encodes CDR1 MNHEY and CDR2 SMNVEV (reference sequence). The CDR3 consists of 15 residues. V lost 3 bases to trimming and J lost 7 bases; unmatched junction nucleotides: 8.

Worth noting for this clonotype: A read error may explain this, as a much larger clone is one base away. This rearrangement joins TRBV2 to TRBJ2-7, with 7 nucleotides matching TRBD2. The CDR3 length is 21 residues. Germline CDR1 is SNHLY and CDR2 is FYNNEI. Trimming cost V 3 bases and J 0 bases; bases outside gene matches: 23. CDR3: CASSDPSGVPAKASSSYEQYF. CDR3 sequence (DNA): TGTGCCAGCAGTGACCCTAGCGGAGTACCAGCTAAGGCTTCGAGCTCCTACGAGCAGTACTTC.

This clonotype was counted a few times. This chain uses TRBV10-3 with TRBJ2-7, with TRBD1 matching over 10 bases. Germline V CDR1 and CDR2: ENHRY, SYGVKD. This CDR3 has 15 residues. Trimming removed 4 bases from V and 2 bases from J; junction bases left unmatched: 5. CDR3: CAISAGTGAPYEQYF. CDR3 coding DNA: TGTGCCATCAGTGCTGGGACAGGGGCACCCTACGAGCAGTACTTC.

The J gene is TRBJ1-5, the V gene TRBV19; D call uncertain. Germline CDR1 LNHDA, CDR2 SQIVND (reference sequence). Trimming stripped 3 bases from V and 4 bases from J, with 13 bases between. The CDR3 runs 15 residues. The CDR3 spells CASSIEWGENQPQHF. The CDR3, as DNA: TGTGCCAGTAGTATCGAGTGGGGAGAGAATCAGCCCCAGCATTTT.

The V and J genes are TRBV2 and TRBJ2-1; D call uncertain. Between the trimmed V and J ends, which lost 4 bases and 8 bases, there was a span of 6 bases. The V gene's germline CDR1 is SNHLY and CDR2 FYNNEI. The length of the CDR3 is 11 residues. The DNA for the CDR3 is TGTGCCAGCAGTGTGTTCCATGAGCAGTTCTTC. Amino acid sequence: CASSVFHEQFF.

The chain combines TRBV5-4 with TRBJ2-1; 9 nucleotides agree with TRBD2. J gave up 1 base and V 7 bases, and 9 bases lay outside the gene matches. This CDR3 is 16 amino acids long. Germline V gene sequence: CDR1 SGHNT, CDR2 YYREEE (reference sequence). The CDR3 nucleotides are TGTGCCAGCGGCCAGAAACTAGCGGGTTCCTACAATGAGCAGTTCTTC. Its protein product is CASGQKLAGSYNEQFF.

This clonotype was counted ten times or more. V usage is TRBV3-1 and J usage is TRBJ1-1; D is uncertain. V lost 0 bases and J 6 bases, leaving 11 bases between the germline ends. The CDR3 has 14 residues. Germline CDR1 LGHDT, CDR2 YNNKEL (reference sequence). DNA of the CDR3: TGTGCCAGCAGCCAAGATGGCCGTCGGGCTGAAGCTTTCTTT. It codes for CASSQDGRRAEAFF. The full variable domain, completed using reference TRBV3-1 and TRBJ1-1, is DTAVSQTPKYLVTQMGNDKSIKCEQNLGHDTMYWYKQDSKKFLKIMFSYNNKELIINETVPNRFSPKSPDKAHLNLHINSLELGDSAVYFCASSQDGRRAEAFFGQGTRLTVV.

This clonotype was counted many times. V is TRBV14 and J is TRBJ2-3; D gene ambiguous. From germline, CDR1 is SGHDN and CDR2 FVKESK. CDR3 length: 11 amino acids. V dropped 3 bases and J dropped 7 bases, with 5 bases sitting between them. In DNA, the CDR3 is TGTGCCAGCAGCCAGGGGAATACGCAGTATTTT. This encodes CASSQGNTQYF.

This clonotype was seen at least ten times. The chain recombines TRBV28 with TRBJ2-1; 12 bases align to TRBD1. The CDR3 loop spans 15 amino acids. Trimming removed 3 bases from V and 9 bases from J; junction bases left unmatched: 6. Germline CDR1 MDHEN, CDR2 SYDVKM. The CDR3 DNA sequence: TGTGCCAGCAGTTTGTCCGGGACAGGGGGCGGTGAGCAGTTCTTC. As protein: CASSLSGTGGGEQFF.

This chain connects TRBV5-8 to TRBJ2-6; tentative D call: TRBD2 (6 bases). With 0 bases removed from V and 0 bases from J, the gap between germline ends came to 16 bases. Germline lookup yields CDR1 SGHTS and CDR2 YDEGEE. The CDR3 has 19 amino acids. The CDR3 DNA sequence: TGTGCCAGCAGCTTGGCCTGGCTAGCGAGAAGCTCTGGGGCCAACGTCCTGACTTTC. Translated, it gives CASSLAWLARSSGANVLTF.

In its sample, this clonotype was seen many times. This chain's CDR3 is CASSILAGEVTDTQYF. The DNA of the CDR3 is TGTGCCAGCAGTATCCTAGCGGGGGAGGTCACAGATACGCAGTATTTT. The chain links TRBV6-1 to TRBJ2-3; 10 bases are a match to TRBD2. The CDR3 extends over 16 amino acids. With 5 bases clipped from V and 2 bases from J, the junction kept 7 bases outside the gene matches. From germline, CDR1 is MNHNS and CDR2 SASEGT.

V and J are TRBV6-1 and TRBJ1-5, with 10 bases lining up with TRBD1. Germline CDR1 reads MNHNS; CDR2 reads SASEGT. After removal of 7 bases from V and 2 bases from J, the junction contained 5 bases not matched to a gene. The CDR3 covers 15 residues. The CDR3 loop is CASTAGTGGNQPQHF. CDR3 in DNA: TGTGCCAGCACCGCCGGGACAGGGGGCAATCAGCCCCAGCATTTT.

The chain carries TRBV5-1 and TRBJ2-2; D is unresolved. The germline V gene has CDR1 SGHRS and CDR2 YFSETQ. Trimming stripped 2 bases from V and 0 bases from J, with 11 bases between. This CDR3 has 16 amino acids. The CDR3 loop is CASSFSPAANTGELFF. The DNA of the CDR3 is TGCGCCAGCAGCTTCAGCCCGGCGGCGAACACCGGGGAGCTGTTTTTT.

The table lists this clonotype with many counts. V is TRBV6-5 and J is TRBJ2-1, with D hard to call. In germline, CDR1 is MNHEY, CDR2 SVGAGI. The CDR3 runs to 12 residues. V lost 0 bases and J lost 8, with 5 bases in between. CDR3 sequence (DNA): TGTGCCAGCAGTTACTCCTCGGATGAGCAGTTCTTC. This codes for CASSYSSDEQFF.

At least ten counts were recorded for this clonotype. The CDR3 is CASSLQGGEQFF. In DNA, the CDR3 is TGTGCCAGCAGCTTACAGGGGGGTGAGCAGTTCTTC. The chain couples TRBV7-9 to TRBJ2-1, with a tentative D call TRBD1 (7 bases). Germline lookup yields CDR1 SEHNR and CDR2 FQNEAQ (reference sequence). V shed 2 bases and J shed 9 bases, with 8 bases lying between them. There are 12 residues in the CDR3.

The CDR3 is CASSSGHTGSGANVLTF. CDR3 nucleotides: TGTGCCAGCAGCTCGGGTCACACAGGGAGTGGGGCCAACGTCCTGACTTTC. The rearrangement links TRBV5-5 to TRBJ2-6, with a tentative D call TRBD1 (6 bases). Trimming took 3 bases from V and 3 from J, leaving 16 bases between them. The length of the CDR3 is 17 residues. CDR1 SGHKS and CDR2 YYEKEE come from the germline V gene (reference sequence).

This clonotype was counted at least ten times. The chain recombines TRBV27 with TRBJ1-5, with no clear D. Germline values: CDR1 MNHEY, CDR2 SMNVEV (reference sequence). The CDR3 runs 13 residues. The germline V and J ends were trimmed by 3 bases and 4 bases, with 7 bases remaining between them. CDR3 DNA sequence: TGTGCCAGCAGTTTTCTGGGAAATCAGCCCCAGCATTTT. This encodes CASSFLGNQPQHF.

The chain recombines TRBV29-1 with TRBJ2-2; 10 positions match TRBD2. CDR3 size: 15 residues. The germline V gene has CDR1 SQVTM and CDR2 ANQGSEA. V lost 3 bases to trimming and J lost 5 bases; unmatched junction nucleotides: 6. CDR3 bases: TGCAGCGTTGATCTAGCGGGAGTAGGGACCGGGGAGCTGTTTTTT. Translated, it gives CSVDLAGVGTGELFF.

This clonotype was counted ten times or more. This sequence joins TRBV12-3 or TRBV12-4 and TRBJ2-7; D might be TRBD1 (6 bases). The germline V and J ends were trimmed by 7 bases and 1 base, with 20 bases remaining between them. The CDR3 has 16 residues. The CDR3 region is CASNPRWSGESYEQYF. The DNA of the CDR3 is TGTGCCAGCAATCCTCGGTGGTCAGGGGAATCCTACGAGCAGTACTTC.

The V and J genes are TRBV7-9 and TRBJ1-3, with a weak D call TRBD1 (5 bases). Germline values: CDR1 SEHNR, CDR2 FQNEAQ (reference sequence). The CDR3 consists of 12 residues. V shed 8 bases and J shed 3 bases, with 8 bases lying between them. CDR3 DNA: TGTGCCAGCCATGGGGGTGGAAACACCATATATTTT. Translation gives CASHGGGNTIYF.

This clonotype was recorded at least ten times. The rearrangement uses TRBV13 and TRBJ2-7; D is uncertain. This CDR3 has 13 residues. Looked up from germline, CDR1 is PRHDT and CDR2 is FYEKMQ (reference sequence). V dropped 4 bases and J dropped 2 bases, with 9 bases sitting between them. CDR3 protein: CASSSTGTYEQYF. CDR3 in DNA: TGTGCCAGCAGCTCGACTGGTACCTACGAGCAGTACTTC.